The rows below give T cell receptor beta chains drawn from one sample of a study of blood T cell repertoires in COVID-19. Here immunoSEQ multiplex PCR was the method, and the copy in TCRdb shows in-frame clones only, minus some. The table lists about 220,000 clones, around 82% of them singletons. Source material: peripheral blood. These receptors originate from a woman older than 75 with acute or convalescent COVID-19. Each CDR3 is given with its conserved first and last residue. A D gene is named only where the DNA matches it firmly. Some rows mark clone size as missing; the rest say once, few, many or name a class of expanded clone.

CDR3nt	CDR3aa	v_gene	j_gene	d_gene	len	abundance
TGTGCCAGTAGTATTGGGGGGGGTACGGGGTTACTGAGCAATCAGCCCCAGCATTTT	CASSIGGGTGLLSNQPQHF	TRBV19	TRBJ1-5	.	19	.
TGTGCCAGTAGTATAGATTTCGACAGGGCAAGAGGCTACACCTTC	CASSIDFDRARGYTF	TRBV19	TRBJ1-2	TRBD1	15	.
TGTGCCAGCAGGAACTTGAACACTGAAGCTTTCTTT	CASRNLNTEAFF	TRBV27	TRBJ1-1	.	12	.
TGTGCCAGCAGCCTCCAAGCGGGGGGAACCTACGAGCAGTACTTC	CASSLQAGGTYEQYF	TRBV7-3	TRBJ2-7	TRBD2	15	.
TGTGCCAGCAGCACCCGGGACAGGGGTACCACTGAAGCTTTCTTT	CASSTRDRGTTEAFF	TRBV7-6	TRBJ1-1	TRBD1	15	.
TGTGCCAGCAGCGCGGCGGGTCTCGGGGGCTACACCTTC	CASSAAGLGGYTF	TRBV7-9	TRBJ1-2	.	13	few
TGTGCCAGCAGTGAAGAGCAACAGGGGGCTCTCGGGTCGACCCAGTACTTC	CASSEEQQGALGSTQYF	TRBV2	TRBJ2-5	TRBD1	17	.
TGTGCCAGCAGCTCACAGGGGGCGTTGGGGTACAATGAGCAGTTCTTC	CASSSQGALGYNEQFF	TRBV7-3	TRBJ2-1	TRBD1	16	few
TGTGCCAGCAGCTCTTGGACAGGATCGAACAATGAGCAGTTCTTC	CASSSWTGSNNEQFF	TRBV11-3	TRBJ2-1	TRBD1	15	.
TGTGCAAGTCGCTTTCAGCGGGAAAACCAAGAGACCCAGTACTTC	CASRFQRENQETQYF	TRBV12-2	TRBJ2-5	.	15	.
TGTGCCAGCAGTCCCAGGGGGATAAGCGGTCAGCCCCAGCATTTT	CASSPRGISGQPQHF	TRBV27	TRBJ1-5	TRBD1	15	.
TGTGCCAGCAGCTTAGGACGGGCAACTAATGAAAAACTGTTTTTT	CASSLGRATNEKLFF	TRBV7-2	TRBJ1-4	.	15	.
TGTGCCAGCAGCCAAGACTCGCCGGGGAGGGAGACTGAAGCTTTCTTT	CASSQDSPGRETEAFF	TRBV3-1/TRBV3-2	TRBJ1-1	.	16	.
TGTGCCAGTAGTCCGCAGGGGACAAGCTCCTATAATTCACCCCTCCACTTT	CASSPQGTSSYNSPLHF	TRBV19	TRBJ1-6	.	17	.
TGTGCCAGCAGCTTGGAAGGGGGCACGAGCTACGAGCAGTACTTC	CASSLEGGTSYEQYF	TRBV5-8	TRBJ2-7	TRBD1	15	.
TGTGCCAGCAGTACTCTAGAGACAGGGTTGAACACTGAAGCTTTCTTT	CASSTLETGLNTEAFF	TRBV27	TRBJ1-1	TRBD1	16	.
TGCGCCAGCAGCTCCCTGGGAGGATACAATGAGCAGTTCTTC	CASSSLGGYNEQFF	TRBV5-1	TRBJ2-1	.	14	.
TGTGCCAGCAGCAAGGACATGGGCTACGAGCAGTACTTC	CASSKDMGYEQYF	TRBV7-3	TRBJ2-7	.	13	.
TGTGCCAGCAGCTCGGGACTAGCGGGCGGGGAGCTGTTTTTT	CASSSGLAGGELFF	TRBV7-8	TRBJ2-2	TRBD2	14	.
TGTGCCAGCAGTCACAACAGGGAAGGCGGCTACACCTTC	CASSHNREGGYTF	TRBV7-2	TRBJ1-2	.	13	once
TGTGCCAGCAGTTACTCGGAAAAGGGGACTTTCTACTTC	CASSYSEKGTFYF	TRBV6-5	TRBJ2-4	.	13	.
TGTGCCAGTACCGGAGGGGTTGGCTACACCTTC	CASTGGVGYTF	TRBV19	TRBJ1-2	.	11	.
TGTGCCACCAAGTCACAGGGAACCGACACTGAAGCTTTCTTT	CATKSQGTDTEAFF	TRBV10-3	TRBJ1-1	.	14	.
TGCGCCAGCAGCTTAGGACTAGCGGGGTACCAAGAGACCCAGTACTTC	CASSLGLAGYQETQYF	TRBV5-1	TRBJ2-5	TRBD2	16	.
TGTGCCAGCAGTTTGGGCGATCAGCCCCAGCATTTT	CASSLGDQPQHF	TRBV12-3/TRBV12-4	TRBJ1-5	.	12	.
TGTGCCAGCAGCTTATACAGGGAGACCTTTCGGGGCAATCAGCCCCAGCATTTT	CASSLYRETFRGNQPQHF	TRBV7-8	TRBJ1-5	.	18	once
TGTGCCAGCAGTGAATTAGGGACTGGGAGAACAGATACGCAGTATTTT	CASSELGTGRTDTQYF	TRBV25-1	TRBJ2-3	.	16	once
TGTGCCAGCAGCACTGGACAGTTCACTGAAGCTTTCTTT	CASSTGQFTEAFF	TRBV9	TRBJ1-1	.	13	.
TGTGCCAGCTCACCACCGTCCGGACAGGGGTTCGAGCAGTACTTC	CASSPPSGQGFEQYF	TRBV18	TRBJ2-7	TRBD1	15	.
TGTGCCAGCAGTTTTGGGACAGGGTACCAGCCCCAGCATTTT	CASSFGTGYQPQHF	TRBV28	TRBJ1-5	TRBD1	14	.
TGTGCCAGCTCACCACCAGGGGGAAACAATCAGCCCCAGCATTTT	CASSPPGGNNQPQHF	TRBV18	TRBJ1-5	.	15	.
TGTGCCAGCAGGCCCCGTCGACAGGACTATGGCTACACCTTC	CASRPRRQDYGYTF	TRBV2	TRBJ1-2	.	14	.
TGTGCCAGCAGCCCCTCGGAAGCGGGACGGTCCTTC	CASSPSEAGRSF	TRBV6-6	TRBJ1-2	.	12	.
TGCGCCAGCAGCCCCGGGGTGCCGGGACAGGGTAATTCACCCCTCCACTTT	CASSPGVPGQGNSPLHF	TRBV4-1	TRBJ1-6	TRBD1	17	.
TGTGCCAGCAGTTCCCCGGGACAGTCCTACGAGCAGTACTTC	CASSSPGQSYEQYF	TRBV28	TRBJ2-7	TRBD1	14	few
TGTGCCAGCGTCAATGGGTTGGGGGGAGATGGCTACACCTTC	CASVNGLGGDGYTF	TRBV5-6	TRBJ1-2	.	14	.
TGTGCCAGTATTAATACAGGGTTAGGCAATCAGCCCCAGCATTTT	CASINTGLGNQPQHF	TRBV19	TRBJ1-5	.	15	.
TGTGCCAGCAGACCGACAGAGAATCAGCCCCAGCATTTT	CASRPTENQPQHF	TRBV6-5	TRBJ1-5	.	13	.
TGTGCCAGCAGCTTGACAGGGAACGGTACCAAACTGTTTTTT	CASSLTGNGTKLFF	TRBV5-6	TRBJ1-4	.	14	.
TGTGCCAGCAGTGTCCTTACAACCCCCCTCCACTTT	CASSVLTTPLHF	TRBV2	TRBJ1-6	.	12	once
TGTGCCAGCACCCAGGGGACAGGTTACAATGAGCAGTTCTTC	CASTQGTGYNEQFF	TRBV5-4	TRBJ2-1	TRBD1	14	.
TGTGCCATCAGTGATCTCCGGGACAGACCCTACGAGCAGTACTTC	CAISDLRDRPYEQYF	TRBV10-3	TRBJ2-7	TRBD1	15	.
TGTGCCAGCAGCTTGGGAGGGTCAAACACCATATATTTT	CASSLGGSNTIYF	TRBV7-9	TRBJ1-3	.	13	.
TGCAGTGCCGAGGGGGTGGCTGAAGCTTTCTTT	CSAEGVAEAFF	TRBV20-1	TRBJ1-1	.	11	.
TGTGCCAGCAGCCAACTGATGGGGGGGCCCTACGAGCAGTACTTC	CASSQLMGGPYEQYF	TRBV14	TRBJ2-7	.	15	.
TGTGCCAGCAGACCTGGGACAGGGGGCTCTGGAAACACCATATATTTT	CASRPGTGGSGNTIYF	TRBV3-1/TRBV3-2	TRBJ1-3	TRBD1	16	once
TGTGCCAGCAGCTTAGCGGGGGGGCCCGAGACCCAGTACTTC	CASSLAGGPETQYF	TRBV11-2	TRBJ2-5	TRBD2	14	.
TGTGCCAGCAGTCGGACAGGACTACCCTACGAGCAGTACTTC	CASSRTGLPYEQYF	TRBV27	TRBJ2-7	.	14	few